The entry below describes one T cell receptor beta chain. Antigen: not known. Germline and junction disagree at one end, which may indicate a read error. With 60 Vbeta and 13 Jbeta primers, the PCR was carried out. Measured with immunoSEQ multiplex PCR; TCRdb has only the in-frame clones, and not every one. In the table there are about 130,000 clones, 80% to 85% of which are singletons. This sample is drawn from a study of cytomegalovirus exposure and HLA in healthy donors. Study-level results: An Asian-associated ancestry cluster reportedly showed fewer N-insertions than the approximately 670-donor mean in a later analysis. In a later analysis, CMV-associated beta chains were mostly HLA-associated, it appeared.

Germline loops: CDR1 KGHSH, CDR2 LQKENI. The CDR3 covers 16 residues. The source is a boy between 10 and 17 years old in good health and CMV-seronegative. The sample consisted of PBMCs. The V gene is TRBV18, the J gene TRBJ2-1; TRBD2 matches 7 bases. The CDR3 reads CASSPLARSSYNEQFF. The CDR3 coding sequence is TGTGCCAGCTCCCCACTAGCGCGGAGCTCCTACAATGAGCAGTTCTTC.